Ten or more counts support the clone carrying this T cell receptor beta chain. The sample originates from a study of T cells after yellow fever vaccination. V lost 5 bases, J lost 2 bases, and 12 bases lay in between. The germline gives CDR1 SEHNR, CDR2 FQNEAQ (reference sequence). CDR3 size: 14 residues. Generation of TCR cDNA used 5'RACE template switching (which added a universal primer site and UMIs). TCRdb used MiXCR to reprocess the 5' RACE reads, holding one entry per CDR3 protein. The data show some 220,000 distinct CDR3 sequences, 3.2% seen once. The receptor was derived from a man younger than 30 who received the YFV17D yellow fever vaccine. The starting material was CD4+ T cells sorted from PBMCs, obtained 10 days after the yellow fever booster vaccination. V gene TRBV7-9 combines with J gene TRBJ1-2; D perhaps matches TRBD1 (6 bases). CDR3 residues: CASSPVQGNYGYTF. In nucleotides, the CDR3 is TGTGCCAGCAGCCCCGTACAGGGCAACTATGGCTACACCTTC.